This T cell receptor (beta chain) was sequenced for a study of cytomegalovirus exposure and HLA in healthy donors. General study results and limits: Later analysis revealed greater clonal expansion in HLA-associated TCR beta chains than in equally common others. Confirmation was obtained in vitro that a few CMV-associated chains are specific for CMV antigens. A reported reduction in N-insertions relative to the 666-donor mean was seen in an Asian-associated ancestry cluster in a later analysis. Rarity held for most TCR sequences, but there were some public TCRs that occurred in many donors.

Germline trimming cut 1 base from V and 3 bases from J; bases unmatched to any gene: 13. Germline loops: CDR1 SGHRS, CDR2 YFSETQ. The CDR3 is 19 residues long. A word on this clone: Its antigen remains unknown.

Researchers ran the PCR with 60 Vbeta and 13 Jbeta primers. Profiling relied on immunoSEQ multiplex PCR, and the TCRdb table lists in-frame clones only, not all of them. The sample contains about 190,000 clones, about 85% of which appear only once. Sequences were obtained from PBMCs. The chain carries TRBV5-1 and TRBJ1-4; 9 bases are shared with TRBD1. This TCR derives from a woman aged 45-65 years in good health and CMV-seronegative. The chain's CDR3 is CASSLLPAHRGPANEKLFF. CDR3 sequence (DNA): TGCGCCAGCAGCTTGCTCCCTGCCCACAGGGGGCCGGCTAATGAAAAACTGTTTTTT.